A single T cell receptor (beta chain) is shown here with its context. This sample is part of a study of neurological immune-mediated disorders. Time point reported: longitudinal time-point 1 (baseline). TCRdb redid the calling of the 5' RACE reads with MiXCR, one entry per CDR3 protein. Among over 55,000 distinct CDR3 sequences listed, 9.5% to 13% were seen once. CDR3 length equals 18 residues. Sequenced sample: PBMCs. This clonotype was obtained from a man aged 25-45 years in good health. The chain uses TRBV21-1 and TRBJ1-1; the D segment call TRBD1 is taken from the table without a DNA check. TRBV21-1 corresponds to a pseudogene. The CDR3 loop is CASSKVPGTGGPNTEAFF. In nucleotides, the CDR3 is TGTGCCAGCAGCAAAGTCCCAGGGACAGGGGGCCCGAACACTGAAGCTTTCTTT.